This record concerns one TCR beta chain sequence. The repertoire was sequenced with immunoSEQ multiplex PCR; TCRdb's copy has only in-frame clones and lacks some. Among some 300,000 clones, just under 90% were seen once, and the ten largest hold roughly 5.9%. The germline V and J ends were trimmed by 1 base and 6 bases, with 9 bases remaining between them. The CDR3 loop spans 13 amino acids. CDR1 SGHNT and CDR2 YENEEA come from the germline V gene. This sample stems from a study of blood T cell repertoires in COVID-19. As for the study in general: Sources were T cells, B-cell-depleted T cells, or PBMCs; the material itself was cDNA or gDNA.

Seattle patients were enrolled during active infection and followed longitudinally. The chain recombines TRBV11-3 with TRBJ2-5, with D perhaps TRBD1 (5 bases). Sequencing was done on a sample of peripheral blood. The clonotype comes from a woman aged 45-60 years with COVID-19, enrolled during active disease. For the CDR3, the DNA is TGTGCCAGCAGCTTAGGGATGGGGCAGACCCAGTACTTC. Protein product: CASSLGMGQTQYF.